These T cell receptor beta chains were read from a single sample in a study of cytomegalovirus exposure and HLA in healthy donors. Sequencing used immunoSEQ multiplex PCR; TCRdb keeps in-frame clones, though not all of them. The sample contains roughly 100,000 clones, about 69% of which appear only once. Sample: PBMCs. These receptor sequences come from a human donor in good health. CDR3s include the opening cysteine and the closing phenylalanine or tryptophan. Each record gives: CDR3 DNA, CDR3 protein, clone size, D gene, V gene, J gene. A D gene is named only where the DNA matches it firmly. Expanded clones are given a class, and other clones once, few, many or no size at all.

cdr3_nt: TGTGCCACCAGCCGCGACAGGGGAGCGGAAAAACTGTTTTTT
cdr3_aa: CATSRDRGAEKLFF
clone_size: -
d_call: TRBD1
v_call: TRBV15
j_call: TRBJ1-4

cdr3_nt: TGTGCCATCAGTGATAAATCGACAGGGCTCGCCGACGAGCAGTACTTC
cdr3_aa: CAISDKSTGLADEQYF
clone_size: -
d_call: TRBD1
v_call: TRBV10-3
j_call: TRBJ2-7

cdr3_nt: TGTGCCAGTAGTGACCAACCAGGTGGCTACACCTTC
cdr3_aa: CASSDQPGGYTF
clone_size: -
d_call: -
v_call: TRBV19
j_call: TRBJ1-2

cdr3_nt: TGTGCCAGCAGCCCCGGACTAGCGGGAGTGAGAGGGGAGCTGTTTTTT
cdr3_aa: CASSPGLAGVRGELFF
clone_size: -
d_call: TRBD2
v_call: TRBV7-6
j_call: TRBJ2-2

cdr3_nt: TGTGCCAGCTCACGGAACAGGGACGAGCAGTACTTC
cdr3_aa: CASSRNRDEQYF
clone_size: once
d_call: -
v_call: TRBV18
j_call: TRBJ2-7

cdr3_nt: TGTGCCAGTAGTATGGGACTAGCCGGCTACGAGCAGTACTTC
cdr3_aa: CASSMGLAGYEQYF
clone_size: -
d_call: TRBD2
v_call: TRBV19
j_call: TRBJ2-7

cdr3_nt: TGTGCCAGCAGCTTAGCCGGTGGAGATGCGCAGTATTTT
cdr3_aa: CASSLAGGDAQYF
clone_size: -
d_call: -
v_call: TRBV7-9
j_call: TRBJ2-3

cdr3_nt: TGTGCCTGGAACAGACAGGGTACAGGCTACACCTTC
cdr3_aa: CAWNRQGTGYTF
clone_size: -
d_call: TRBD1
v_call: TRBV30
j_call: TRBJ1-2

cdr3_nt: TGTGCCACCAGACAGGGTAATCAGCCCCAGCATTTT
cdr3_aa: CATRQGNQPQHF
clone_size: -
d_call: TRBD1
v_call: TRBV19
j_call: TRBJ1-5

cdr3_nt: TGTGCCAGTAGTATCGACCCCCCCCGGGGGGCGCAGAACACCGGGGAGCTGTTTTTT
cdr3_aa: CASSIDPPRGAQNTGELFF
clone_size: -
d_call: -
v_call: TRBV19
j_call: TRBJ2-2

cdr3_nt: TGCGCCAGCAGCTCCTGGAGAGTGAACACTGAAGCTTTCTTT
cdr3_aa: CASSSWRVNTEAFF
clone_size: -
d_call: -
v_call: TRBV5-1
j_call: TRBJ1-1

cdr3_nt: TGTGCCAGCAGCTTGGCAGGGGTTGGAAGCGAGCAGTACTTC
cdr3_aa: CASSLAGVGSEQYF
clone_size: -
d_call: -
v_call: TRBV5-6
j_call: TRBJ2-7

cdr3_nt: TGTGCCAGCAGCTTGGGACTAGTCCCAGATACGCAGTATTTT
cdr3_aa: CASSLGLVPDTQYF
clone_size: -
d_call: TRBD2
v_call: TRBV7-2
j_call: TRBJ2-3

cdr3_nt: TGTGCCAGCAGTGATTTGGGGGCGTCAAGCGAGCAGTACTTC
cdr3_aa: CASSDLGASSEQYF
clone_size: -
d_call: -
v_call: TRBV6-1
j_call: TRBJ2-7

cdr3_nt: TGTGCCAGCAGTGCCGGGACTAGCGGGTGGGATGAGCAGTTCTTC
cdr3_aa: CASSAGTSGWDEQFF
clone_size: once
d_call: TRBD2
v_call: TRBV9
j_call: TRBJ2-1

cdr3_nt: TGTGCCAGCATAGGGTCCGAGGACTATGAAAAACTGTTTTTT
cdr3_aa: CASIGSEDYEKLFF
clone_size: -
d_call: -
v_call: TRBV28
j_call: TRBJ1-4

cdr3_nt: TGCGCCAGCAGCCAGGCCCCGGGACACCCCTACGAGCAGTACTTC
cdr3_aa: CASSQAPGHPYEQYF
clone_size: -
d_call: -
v_call: TRBV4-1
j_call: TRBJ2-7

cdr3_nt: TGTGCCAGTAGACAGGGGGCCTATGGCTACACCTTC
cdr3_aa: CASRQGAYGYTF
clone_size: once
d_call: TRBD1
v_call: TRBV19
j_call: TRBJ1-2

cdr3_nt: TGTGCCAGCTCACCCTCCAGGGACATTCAGTACTTC
cdr3_aa: CASSPSRDIQYF
clone_size: few
d_call: -
v_call: TRBV18
j_call: TRBJ2-4

cdr3_nt: TGTGCCAGCAGTACACCAACTAGCGGGTCGTCCTACGAGCAGTACTTC
cdr3_aa: CASSTPTSGSSYEQYF
clone_size: few
d_call: TRBD2
v_call: TRBV28
j_call: TRBJ2-7

cdr3_nt: TGTGCCAGCAGCCAACTAAGTTCTCGGGACATTACAAATGAGCAGTTCTTC
cdr3_aa: CASSQLSSRDITNEQFF
clone_size: -
d_call: -
v_call: TRBV4-2
j_call: TRBJ2-1

cdr3_nt: TGCAGCGCTGGTGGAGACAATGAGCAGTTCTTC
cdr3_aa: CSAGGDNEQFF
clone_size: -
d_call: -
v_call: TRBV29-1
j_call: TRBJ2-1

cdr3_nt: TGTGCCAGCAGCGTTGGGACAACGAACACCGGGGAGCTGTTTTTT
cdr3_aa: CASSVGTTNTGELFF
clone_size: -
d_call: -
v_call: TRBV9
j_call: TRBJ2-2

cdr3_nt: TGTGCCAGCAGCCAAGTTTTGGACAGGGCTATCTATGGCTACACCTTC
cdr3_aa: CASSQVLDRAIYGYTF
clone_size: -
d_call: TRBD1
v_call: TRBV4-2
j_call: TRBJ1-2

cdr3_nt: TGTGCCAGTAGGCACCTAGGAAACACCATATATTTT
cdr3_aa: CASRHLGNTIYF
clone_size: few
d_call: -
v_call: TRBV19
j_call: TRBJ1-3

cdr3_nt: TGCGCCAGCAGCTTGGGACTAGCGGTGACCTACGAGCAGTACTTC
cdr3_aa: CASSLGLAVTYEQYF
clone_size: -
d_call: TRBD2
v_call: TRBV5-1
j_call: TRBJ2-7

cdr3_nt: TGTGCCAGCTCACCCAATAGTCCCGGGACAGGTTCTGGAAACACCATATATTTT
cdr3_aa: CASSPNSPGTGSGNTIYF
clone_size: -
d_call: TRBD1
v_call: TRBV18
j_call: TRBJ1-3

cdr3_nt: TGTGCCAGCAGTTTCCTGGGACAGTGGGGTAACTATGGCTACACCTTC
cdr3_aa: CASSFLGQWGNYGYTF
clone_size: -
d_call: TRBD1
v_call: TRBV27
j_call: TRBJ1-2

cdr3_nt: TGTGCCAGCAGCCAGCTGGGTCCGGGGACATCTGGAAACACCATATATTTT
cdr3_aa: CASSQLGPGTSGNTIYF
clone_size: -
d_call: -
v_call: TRBV14
j_call: TRBJ1-3

cdr3_nt: TGTGCCAGCAGCTTACGAGGTGGCTACACCTTC
cdr3_aa: CASSLRGGYTF
clone_size: -
d_call: -
v_call: TRBV7-9
j_call: TRBJ1-2

cdr3_nt: TGTGCCAGTAGTCTCGGGCTAGCCCCAACCGGGGAGCTGTTTTTT
cdr3_aa: CASSLGLAPTGELFF
clone_size: -
d_call: -
v_call: TRBV19
j_call: TRBJ2-2

cdr3_nt: TGTGCCAGCAGTGATCTTAGCGGGATAGGGACCGGGGAGCTGTTTTTT
cdr3_aa: CASSDLSGIGTGELFF
clone_size: -
d_call: TRBD2
v_call: TRBV6-1
j_call: TRBJ2-2

cdr3_nt: TGTGCCAGCGGAGGGCCAGGGATGGGGGGCTACACCTTC
cdr3_aa: CASGGPGMGGYTF
clone_size: few
d_call: -
v_call: TRBV6-5
j_call: TRBJ1-2

cdr3_nt: TGTGCCAGCAGCTTGTTGGGCGGGAACTCCTACAATGAGCAGTTCTTC
cdr3_aa: CASSLLGGNSYNEQFF
clone_size: -
d_call: -
v_call: TRBV9
j_call: TRBJ2-1

cdr3_nt: TGCGCCAGCAGCCAAGATCCGACTAGTTCGGAGACCCAGTACTTC
cdr3_aa: CASSQDPTSSETQYF
clone_size: -
d_call: -
v_call: TRBV4-1
j_call: TRBJ2-5

cdr3_nt: TGTGCCTGGAGTTCGGGACAGGGAGGGGCAGATACGCAGTATTTT
cdr3_aa: CAWSSGQGGADTQYF
clone_size: -
d_call: TRBD1
v_call: TRBV30
j_call: TRBJ2-3

cdr3_nt: TGTGCCTGGACAGGGACCGGGGAGCTGTTTTTT
cdr3_aa: CAWTGTGELFF
clone_size: few
d_call: -
v_call: TRBV30
j_call: TRBJ2-2

cdr3_nt: TGTGCCAGCAGTGATAGACAGGGGGCTGGGGAGCAGTACTTC
cdr3_aa: CASSDRQGAGEQYF
clone_size: few
d_call: TRBD1
v_call: TRBV25-1
j_call: TRBJ2-7

cdr3_nt: TGTGCTGGCCCCGGGCCCCAGGGAAGAGGCTACACCTTC
cdr3_aa: CAGPGPQGRGYTF
clone_size: few
d_call: -
v_call: TRBV30
j_call: TRBJ1-2

cdr3_nt: TGTGCCTGGAGGGGGGGACTAGATGAAAAACTGTTTTTT
cdr3_aa: CAWRGGLDEKLFF
clone_size: -
d_call: -
v_call: TRBV30
j_call: TRBJ1-4

cdr3_nt: TGTGCCAGCTCAACGACTACCGACCGAAACACCGGGGAGCTGTTTTTT
cdr3_aa: CASSTTTDRNTGELFF
clone_size: -
d_call: -
v_call: TRBV18
j_call: TRBJ2-2

cdr3_nt: TGTGCCAGCAGTTACTTGGACGGGGGATACGAGCAGTACTTC
cdr3_aa: CASSYLDGGYEQYF
clone_size: -
d_call: -
v_call: TRBV6-5
j_call: TRBJ2-7

cdr3_nt: TGTGCCAGCAGCCAAGGACTGTTCTCCAAGCAGTACTTC
cdr3_aa: CASSQGLFSKQYF
clone_size: -
d_call: -
v_call: TRBV7-8
j_call: TRBJ2-5

cdr3_nt: TGTGCCAGCAGTGTCGATCAGAGCAATCAGCCCCAGCATTTT
cdr3_aa: CASSVDQSNQPQHF
clone_size: -
d_call: -
v_call: TRBV2
j_call: TRBJ1-5

cdr3_nt: TGTGCCAGCAGCTTAGTTCCTTCTAGCGAATTACACGAGCAGTACTTC
cdr3_aa: CASSLVPSSELHEQYF
clone_size: -
d_call: -
v_call: TRBV11-2
j_call: TRBJ2-7

cdr3_nt: TGTGCCAGCAGTGAACAGGGGAAGTATGGCTACACCTTC
cdr3_aa: CASSEQGKYGYTF
clone_size: -
d_call: -
v_call: TRBV2
j_call: TRBJ1-2

cdr3_nt: TGTGCCAGCAGCCTATCGGGACAGGCCCCCTACAATGAGCAGTTCTTC
cdr3_aa: CASSLSGQAPYNEQFF
clone_size: -
d_call: TRBD1
v_call: TRBV7-2
j_call: TRBJ2-1

cdr3_nt: TGTGCCATCAGTGAGGGGGGGATGAACACTGAAGCTTTCTTT
cdr3_aa: CAISEGGMNTEAFF
clone_size: -
d_call: -
v_call: TRBV10-3
j_call: TRBJ1-1

cdr3_nt: TGTGCCAGCAGCTTAGGACTAGCGGACCCAAGCTCCTACAATGAGCAGTTCTTC
cdr3_aa: CASSLGLADPSSYNEQFF
clone_size: -
d_call: TRBD2
v_call: TRBV7-6
j_call: TRBJ2-1

cdr3_nt: TGTGCCAGCAGTTTAAGAGGACAGGGGAGCACAGATACGCAGTATTTT
cdr3_aa: CASSLRGQGSTDTQYF
clone_size: -
d_call: TRBD1
v_call: TRBV27
j_call: TRBJ2-3

cdr3_nt: TGTGCCAGCAGCTCCTCCAATGAGCAGTTCTTC
cdr3_aa: CASSSSNEQFF
clone_size: -
d_call: -
v_call: TRBV5-6
j_call: TRBJ2-1

cdr3_nt: TGTGCCAGTAGTACGGGACAGGGGGCGTACGAGCAGTACTTC
cdr3_aa: CASSTGQGAYEQYF
clone_size: -
d_call: TRBD1
v_call: TRBV19
j_call: TRBJ2-7

cdr3_nt: TGTGCCAGCAGTACGGGGTGGGAAAAACTGTTTTTT
cdr3_aa: CASSTGWEKLFF
clone_size: -
d_call: -
v_call: TRBV6-5
j_call: TRBJ1-4

cdr3_nt: TGCAGCGTTGACCCGACAGGGGCAAATGAAAAACTGTTTTTT
cdr3_aa: CSVDPTGANEKLFF
clone_size: -
d_call: TRBD1
v_call: TRBV29-1
j_call: TRBJ1-4

cdr3_nt: TGTGCCAGCAGACGGGACGCAGGACTAGTTGGAAACACCATATATTTT
cdr3_aa: CASRRDAGLVGNTIYF
clone_size: -
d_call: -
v_call: TRBV6-6
j_call: TRBJ1-3